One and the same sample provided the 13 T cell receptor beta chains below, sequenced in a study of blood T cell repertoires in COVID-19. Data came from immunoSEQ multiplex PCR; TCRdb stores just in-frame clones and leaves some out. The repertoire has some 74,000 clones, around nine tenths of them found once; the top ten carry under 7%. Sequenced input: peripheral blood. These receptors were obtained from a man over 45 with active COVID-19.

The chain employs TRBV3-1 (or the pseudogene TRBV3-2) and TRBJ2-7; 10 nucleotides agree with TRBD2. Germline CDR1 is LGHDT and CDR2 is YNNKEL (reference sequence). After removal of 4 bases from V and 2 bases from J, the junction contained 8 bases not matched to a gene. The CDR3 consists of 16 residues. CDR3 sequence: CASSRSLAGATYEQYF. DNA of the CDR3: TGTGCCAGCAGCCGCTCCCTAGCGGGGGCGACCTACGAGCAGTACTTC.

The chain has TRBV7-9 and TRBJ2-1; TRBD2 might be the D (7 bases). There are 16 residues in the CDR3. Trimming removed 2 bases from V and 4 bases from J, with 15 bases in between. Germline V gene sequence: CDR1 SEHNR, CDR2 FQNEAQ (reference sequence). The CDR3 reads CASSLWGGGKYNEQFF. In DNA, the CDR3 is TGTGCCAGCAGCTTATGGGGAGGGGGTAAATACAATGAGCAGTTCTTC.

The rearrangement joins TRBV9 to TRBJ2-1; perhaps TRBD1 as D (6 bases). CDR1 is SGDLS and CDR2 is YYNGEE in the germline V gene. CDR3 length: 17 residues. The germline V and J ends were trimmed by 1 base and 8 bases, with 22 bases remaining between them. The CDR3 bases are TGTGCCAGCAGCGTACCAGGGGATGGCAGGGGTTGGCATGAGCAGTTCTTC. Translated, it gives CASSVPGDGRGWHEQFF. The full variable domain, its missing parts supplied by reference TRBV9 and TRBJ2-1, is DSGVTQTPKHLITATGQRVTLRCSPRSGDLSVYWYQQSLDQGLQFLIQYYNGEERAKGNILERFSAQQFPDLHSELNLSSLELGDSALYFCASSVPGDGRGWHEQFFGPGTRLTVL.

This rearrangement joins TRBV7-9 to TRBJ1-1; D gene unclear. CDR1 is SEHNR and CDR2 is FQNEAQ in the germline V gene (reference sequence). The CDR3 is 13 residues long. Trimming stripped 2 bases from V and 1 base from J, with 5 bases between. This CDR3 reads CASSLSGNTEAFF. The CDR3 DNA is TGTGCCAGCAGCTTATCCGGGAACACTGAAGCTTTCTTT.

CDR3 in amino acids: CASSFLAGGGRADTQYF. CDR3 DNA sequence: TGTGCCAGCAGCTTCCTAGCGGGAGGGGGTAGGGCAGATACGCAGTATTTT. The V and J genes are TRBV7-2 and TRBJ2-3; 12 bases line up with TRBD2. This CDR3 is built from 17 residues. Trimming at V came to 3 bases and at J to 4 bases, leaving 8 bases not matched to a gene. The germline CDR1 and CDR2 sequences are SGHTA and FQGNSA. The complete variable domain, with remaining parts taken from reference TRBV7-2 and TRBJ2-3, reads GAGVSQSPSNKVTEKGKDVELRCDPISGHTALYWYRQSLGQGLEFLIYFQGNSAPDKSGLPSDRFSAERTGGSVSTLTIQRTQQEDSAVYLCASSFLAGGGRADTQYFGPGTRLTVL.

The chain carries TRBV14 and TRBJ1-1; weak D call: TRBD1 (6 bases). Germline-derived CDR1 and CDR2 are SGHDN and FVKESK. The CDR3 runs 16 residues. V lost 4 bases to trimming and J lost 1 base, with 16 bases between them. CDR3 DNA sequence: TGTGCCAGCAGCCCCTCGCCAGGGGCTGGGAACACTGAAGCTTTCTTT. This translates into CASSPSPGAGNTEAFF.

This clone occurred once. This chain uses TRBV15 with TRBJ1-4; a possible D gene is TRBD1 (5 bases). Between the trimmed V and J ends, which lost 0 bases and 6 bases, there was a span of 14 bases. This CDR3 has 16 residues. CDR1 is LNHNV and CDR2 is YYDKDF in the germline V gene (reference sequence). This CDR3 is CATSREGGRGDEKLFF. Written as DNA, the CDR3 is TGTGCCACCAGCAGAGAGGGAGGGAGAGGGGATGAAAAACTGTTTTTT.

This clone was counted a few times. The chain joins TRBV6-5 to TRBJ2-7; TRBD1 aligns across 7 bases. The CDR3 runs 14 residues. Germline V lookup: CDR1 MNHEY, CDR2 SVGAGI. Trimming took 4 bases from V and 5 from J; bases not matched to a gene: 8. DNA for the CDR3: TGTGCCAGCAGTTGGGGTGACAGGGCCCACGAGCAGTACTTC. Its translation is CASSWGDRAHEQYF.

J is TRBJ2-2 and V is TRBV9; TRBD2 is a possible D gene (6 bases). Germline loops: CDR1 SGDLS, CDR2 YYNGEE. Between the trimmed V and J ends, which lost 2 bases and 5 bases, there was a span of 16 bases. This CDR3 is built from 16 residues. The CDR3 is CASSVRPGSGTGELFF. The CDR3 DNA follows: TGTGCCAGCAGCGTCCGTCCCGGGAGCGGTACCGGGGAGCTGTTTTTT.

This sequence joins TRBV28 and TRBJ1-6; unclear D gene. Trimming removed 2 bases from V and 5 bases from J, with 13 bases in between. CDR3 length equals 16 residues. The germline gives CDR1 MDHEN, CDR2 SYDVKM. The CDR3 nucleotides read TGTGCCAGCAGTTTAACGCCGCGGCTAGATAATTCACCCCTCCACTTT. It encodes CASSLTPRLDNSPLHF. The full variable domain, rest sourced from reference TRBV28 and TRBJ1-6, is DVKVTQSSRYLVKRTGEKVFLECVQDMDHENMFWYRQDPGLGLRLIYFSYDVKMKEKGDIPEGYSVSREKKERFSLILESASTNQTSMYLCASSLTPRLDNSPLHFGNGTRLTVT.

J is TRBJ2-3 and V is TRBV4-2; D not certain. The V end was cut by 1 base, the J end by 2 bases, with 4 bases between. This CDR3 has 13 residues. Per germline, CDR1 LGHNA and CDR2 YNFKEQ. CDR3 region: CASSQVSTDTQYF. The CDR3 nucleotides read TGTGCCAGCAGCCAAGTCTCCACAGATACGCAGTATTTT.

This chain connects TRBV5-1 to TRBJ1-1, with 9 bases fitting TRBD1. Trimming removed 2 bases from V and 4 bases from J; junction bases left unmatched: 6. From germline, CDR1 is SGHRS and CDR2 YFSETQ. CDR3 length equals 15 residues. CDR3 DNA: TGCGCCAGCAGCTTACACCCGGGACAGGGCACTGAAGCTTTCTTT. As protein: CASSLHPGQGTEAFF.

CDR3 in DNA: TGTGCCAGCAGCTTGACAGGGCCCACTGAAGCTTTCTTT. Translation: CASSLTGPTEAFF. This rearrangement joins TRBV7-2 to TRBJ1-1; 7 bases agree with TRBD1. Trimming cost V 3 bases and J 4 bases; bases outside gene matches: 2. The CDR3 covers 13 residues. CDR1 is SGHTA and CDR2 is FQGNSA in the germline V gene.